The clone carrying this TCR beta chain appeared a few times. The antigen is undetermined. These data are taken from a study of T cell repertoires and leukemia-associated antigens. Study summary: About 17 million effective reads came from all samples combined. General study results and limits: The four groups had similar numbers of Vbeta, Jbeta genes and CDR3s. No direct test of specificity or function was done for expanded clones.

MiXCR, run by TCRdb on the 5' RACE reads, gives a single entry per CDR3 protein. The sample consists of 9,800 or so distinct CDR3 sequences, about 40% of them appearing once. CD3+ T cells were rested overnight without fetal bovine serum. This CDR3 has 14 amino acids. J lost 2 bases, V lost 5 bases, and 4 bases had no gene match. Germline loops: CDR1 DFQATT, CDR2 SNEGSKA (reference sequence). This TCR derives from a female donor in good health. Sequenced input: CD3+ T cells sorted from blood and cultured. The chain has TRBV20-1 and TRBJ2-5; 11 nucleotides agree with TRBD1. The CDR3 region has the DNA TGCAGTGCTGGGGGGACAGGGGGGCAAGAGACCCAGTACTTC. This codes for CSAGGTGGQETQYF.